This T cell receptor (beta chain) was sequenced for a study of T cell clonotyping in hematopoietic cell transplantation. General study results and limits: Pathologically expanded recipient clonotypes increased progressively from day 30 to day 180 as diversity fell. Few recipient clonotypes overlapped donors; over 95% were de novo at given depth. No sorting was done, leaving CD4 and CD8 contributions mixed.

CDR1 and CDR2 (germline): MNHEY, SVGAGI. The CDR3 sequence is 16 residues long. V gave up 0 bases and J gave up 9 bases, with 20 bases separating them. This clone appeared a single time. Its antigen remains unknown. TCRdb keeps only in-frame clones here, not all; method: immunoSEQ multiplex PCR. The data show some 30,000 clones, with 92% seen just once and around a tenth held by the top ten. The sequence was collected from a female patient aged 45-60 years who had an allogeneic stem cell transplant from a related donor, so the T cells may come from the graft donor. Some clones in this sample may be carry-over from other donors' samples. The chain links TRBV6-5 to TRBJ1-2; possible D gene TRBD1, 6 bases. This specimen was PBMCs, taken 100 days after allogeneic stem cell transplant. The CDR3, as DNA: TGTGCCAGCAGTTACTCGATTGGACAGATACATATGAGCTACACCTTC. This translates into CASSYSIGQIHMSYTF.